This T cell receptor (beta chain) was sequenced for a study of CD8 T cells in ankylosing spondylitis. General study points: According to the report, clones linked to the disease were significantly enriched in matched synovial fluid samples taken from ankylosing spondylitis patients. Earlier work had already found some motif variants in reactive arthritis synovial fluid and blood.

TCRdb ran MiXCR on the 5' RACE reads and lists one entry per CDR3 protein. The table shows approximately 35,000 distinct CDR3 sequences, with more than 13% occurring only once. V was pared by 8 bases and J by 0 bases, with 16 bases between. The CDR3 loop spans 15 amino acids. CDR1 is MNHNS, CDR2 SASEGT, per germline. This clonotype was seen only a few times. No antigen is known for it. Sequenced sample: blood. This sequence joins TRBV6-1 and TRBJ2-5; D is unresolved. The receptor was derived from a male donor with ankylosing spondylitis or in good health (not recorded which). This CDR3 reads CASRRLHYNQETQYF. In DNA form, the CDR3 reads TGTGCCAGCCGGAGACTCCATTATAACCAAGAGACCCAGTACTTC.